A single sample is the source of the 20 T cell receptor beta chains below, sequenced in a study of blood T cells in healthy people across ages (dated by TCRdb to between 2015 and 2016). The library was obtained by 5' RACE. TCRdb lists the instrument as Illumina HiSeq 2500. The second PCR ran for roughly 7 to 11 cycles and used a J-beta primer mix along with a sample-barcoded 5' primer. TCRdb reanalyzed the raw reads on its own, using fastp at Q25 for trimming and MiXCR for clone calling, and kept in-frame beta chains. Merged by CDR3 protein, the rows form single entries marked with the most common genes and DNA. The sample table contains about 1.8 million distinct CDR3 sequences; only one count was recorded for around half of them. The ten largest make up 2.1% of the sample. The sample was blood. The receptor source for this set is a woman in her forties in good health.

J is TRBJ2-6 and V is TRBV15, with D unresolved. Trimming left V 0 bases short and J 1 base short, with 10 bases between. The CDR3 is 17 residues long. Germline assignment: CDR1 LNHNV and CDR2 YYDKDF (reference sequence). As DNA, the CDR3 is TGTGCCACCAGCAGAGACTTGGCGGCATCTGGGGCCAACGTCCTGACTTTC. It encodes CATSRDLAASGANVLTF. The full variable domain, completed using reference TRBV15 and TRBJ2-6, is DAMVIQNPRYQVTQFGKPVTLSCSQTLNHNVMYWYQQKSSQAPKLLFHYYDKDFNNEADTPDNFQSRRPNTSFCFLDIRSPGLGDTAMYLCATSRDLAASGANVLTFGAGSRLTVL.

The V call is TRBV18, the J call TRBJ2-4, with a tentative D call TRBD2 (5 bases). In germline, CDR1 is KGHSH, CDR2 LQKENI. The CDR3 has 15 residues. The V and J ends lost 6 bases and 3 bases respectively, with 15 bases between them. CDR3 nucleotides: TGTGCCAGCTCCCCAGTGGGAGACGGCAAAAACATTCAGTACTTC. Its translation: CASSPVGDGKNIQYF.

The rearrangement uses TRBV28 and TRBJ1-1; D uncertain. Per the germline V gene, CDR1 is MDHEN and CDR2 is SYDVKM. The CDR3 runs 12 residues. V lost 11 bases and J lost 3, with 13 bases in between. The CDR3 DNA reads as TGTGCCGCAGGCGAGGTGGACACTGAAGCTTTCTTT. Translating it yields CAAGEVDTEAFF. Variable domain in full (rest from reference TRBV28 and TRBJ1-1): DVKVTQSSRYLVKRTGEKVFLECVQDMDHENMFWYRQDPGLGLRLIYFSYDVKMKEKGDIPEGYSVSREKKERFSLILESASTNQTSMYLCAAGEVDTEAFFGQGTRLTVV.

V is TRBV3-1 and J is TRBJ2-7; D is undetermined. Trimming shortened V by 2 bases and J by 3 bases, and 5 bases separated the two germline ends. CDR3 size: 12 residues. CDR1 and CDR2 from the germline V gene are LGHDT and YNNKEL (reference sequence). CDR3 DNA: TGTGCCAGCAGCCAACGAATCTACGAGCAGTACTTC. Translated, it gives CASSQRIYEQYF.

This rearrangement joins TRBV19 to TRBJ2-3; weak D call: TRBD2 (5 bases). V lost 5 bases and J lost 2, with 17 bases in between. CDR1 LNHDA and CDR2 SQIVND come from the germline V gene (reference sequence). There are 16 residues in the CDR3. The CDR3 loop is CASSPELDLYTDTQYF. The CDR3 DNA reads TGTGCCAGTAGTCCTGAACTAGACCTCTACACAGATACGCAGTATTTT.

The gene calls are TRBV28 and TRBJ1-5; tentatively, D is TRBD1 (5 bases). There are 17 residues in the CDR3. The V and J ends lost 5 bases and 0 bases respectively, with 17 bases between them. The germline V gene has CDR1 MDHEN and CDR2 SYDVKM. The CDR3 spells CASSPSGRSPSNQPQHF. The CDR3 DNA follows: TGTGCCAGCAGTCCGTCGGGACGTTCGCCTAGCAATCAGCCCCAGCATTTT.

This clonotype has just a few counts. The chain is built from TRBV4-2 and TRBJ2-7, with TRBD1 identical over 7 bases. V was pared by 4 bases and J by 2 bases, with 5 bases of the junction left unmatched. Germline V gene data show CDR1 as LGHNA and CDR2 as YNFKEQ. The CDR3 has 14 residues. The CDR3 DNA sequence: TGTGCCAGCAGCCCGGAAGGGACAGCCTACGAGCAGTACTTC. Translation: CASSPEGTAYEQYF.

CDR3 residues: CASSFTGVSYNEQFF. The CDR3 coding sequence is TGCGCCAGCAGTTTTACGGGGGTCTCCTACAATGAGCAGTTCTTC. This chain joins TRBV5-1 and TRBJ2-1, with a weak D call TRBD2 (6 bases). Between the trimmed V and J ends, which lost 5 bases and 0 bases, there was a span of 12 bases. This CDR3 spans 15 amino acids. Germline CDR1 and CDR2: SGHRS and YFSETQ. The full variable domain, completed using reference TRBV5-1 and TRBJ2-1, is KAGVTQTPRYLIKTRGQQVTLSCSPISGHRSVSWYQQTPGQGLQFLFEYFSETQRNKGNFPGRFSGRQFSNSRSEMNVSTLELGDSALYLCASSFTGVSYNEQFFGPGTRLTVL.

This chain joins TRBV25-1 and TRBJ1-2; perhaps TRBD1 as D (5 bases). V lost 4 bases, J lost 0 bases, and 12 bases lay in between. This CDR3 contains 15 residues. Germline V gives CDR1 MGHDK, CDR2 SYGVNS. This chain's CDR3 is CASSGGGNTNYGYTF. CDR3 bases: TGTGCCAGCAGTGGCGGGGGAAACACTAACTATGGCTACACCTTC.

The V and J genes are TRBV9 and TRBJ2-3; possible D gene TRBD2, 6 bases. The germline V gene encodes CDR1 SGDLS and CDR2 YYNGEE. The CDR3 totals 13 residues. Trimming took off 3 bases at V and 6 bases at J, with 11 bases between the two ends. CDR3 sequence (DNA): TGTGCCAGCAGCGGCCCTGGGGGGGATACGCAGTATTTT. It codes for CASSGPGGDTQYF.

This clonotype has only a few counts. J is TRBJ1-1 and V is TRBV27, with a weak D call TRBD1 (6 bases). V lost 3 bases and J lost 7, with 12 bases in between. The CDR3 runs 13 residues. Looked up from germline, CDR1 is MNHEY and CDR2 is SMNVEV (reference sequence). CDR3 loop: CASSFLGGGEAFF. The CDR3 DNA reads TGTGCCAGCAGTTTCTTAGGGGGGGGTGAAGCTTTCTTT.

The chain employs TRBV20-1 and TRBJ2-7; 11 positions match TRBD1. Trimming removed 7 bases from V and 2 bases from J; junction bases left unmatched: 13. This CDR3 is 16 amino acids long. CDR1 DFQATT and CDR2 SNEGSKA come from the germline V gene (reference sequence). CDR3: CSVPISDRGLPYEQYF. In DNA, the CDR3 is TGCAGTGTCCCAATTTCGGACAGGGGGCTTCCCTACGAGCAGTACTTC.

V is TRBV9 and J is TRBJ2-1; 7 bases agree with TRBD2. Germline CDR1 and CDR2: SGDLS and YYNGEE. Trimming at V came to 0 bases and at J to 8 bases, leaving 5 bases not matched to a gene. The CDR3 sequence is 14 residues long. The CDR3 sequence: CASSVAGGSHEQFF. The CDR3 nucleotides are TGTGCCAGCAGCGTAGCGGGGGGATCTCATGAGCAGTTCTTC.

The chain joins TRBV20-1 to TRBJ1-5; no clear D gene. CDR1 is DFQATT and CDR2 is SNEGSKA in the germline V gene (reference sequence). The CDR3 is 14 residues long. V was clipped by 6 bases and J by 0 bases, with 12 bases between them. The CDR3: CSAARGYSNQPQHF. The DNA of the CDR3 is TGCAGTGCCGCACGGGGTTATAGCAATCAGCCCCAGCATTTT.

The table lists this clonotype with a few counts. V and J are TRBV7-9 and TRBJ2-7, with 7 bases lining up with TRBD1. V lost 5 bases, J lost 3 bases, and 10 bases stayed unmatched. This CDR3 region has 15 residues. Per germline, CDR1 SEHNR and CDR2 FQNEAQ (reference sequence). The DNA for the CDR3 is TGTGCCAGCAGCCGGACAGGTGAGAATCGCTACGAGCAGTACTTC. It codes for CASSRTGENRYEQYF. Together with reference TRBV7-9 and TRBJ2-7, the CDR3 gives the full variable domain: DTGVSQNPRHKITKRGQNVTFRCDPISEHNRLYWYRQTLGQGPEFLTYFQNEAQLEKSRLLSDRFSAERPKGSFSTLEIQRTEQGDSAMYLCASSRTGENRYEQYFGPGTRLTVT.

The chain links TRBV13 to TRBJ2-3; 8 nucleotides line up with TRBD1. The germline CDR1 and CDR2 sequences are PRHDT and FYEKMQ (reference sequence). CDR3 length: 17 amino acids. The trim removed 4 bases at V and 5 bases at J, leaving 14 bases unmatched. CDR3 sequence: CASSSKNVDRAQDTQYF. The DNA of the CDR3 is TGTGCCAGCAGCTCCAAAAACGTGGACAGGGCCCAAGATACGCAGTATTTT. The full variable domain, in which reference TRBV13 and TRBJ2-3 provide the parts outside the CDR3, is AAGVIQSPRHLIKEKRETATLKCYPIPRHDTVYWYQQGPGQDPQFLISFYEKMQSDKGSIPDRFSAQQFSDYHSELNMSSLELGDSALYFCASSSKNVDRAQDTQYFGPGTRLTVL.

The gene calls are TRBV6-5 and TRBJ2-3, with D maybe TRBD1 (5 bases). Germline assignment: CDR1 MNHEY and CDR2 SVGAGI. There are 15 residues in the CDR3. V was shortened by 6 bases and J by 1 base, with 14 bases between the two germline ends. In nucleotides, the CDR3 is TGTGCCAGCAGAGAAGCAGGGTCCGGCACAGATACGCAGTATTTT. Its translation: CASREAGSGTDTQYF.

This clonotype was picked up a small number of times. The CDR3 DNA reads TGTGCCAGCAGGACGGGGACAGGGGCTTGGGGCTACACCTTC. Its protein product is CASRTGTGAWGYTF. The J gene is TRBJ1-2, the V gene TRBV27; 10 bases line up with TRBD1. Germline V gives CDR1 MNHEY, CDR2 SMNVEV (reference sequence). Unmatched junction bases numbered 9, after V lost 6 bases and J lost 8 bases. The CDR3 is made up of 14 amino acids.

This rearrangement joins TRBV20-1 to TRBJ2-7; perhaps TRBD1 as D (6 bases). The V end lost 6 bases, the J end lost 7 bases, and 22 bases lay between the germline ends. CDR1 is DFQATT, CDR2 SNEGSKA, per germline (reference sequence). The CDR3 consists of 14 residues. CDR3 nucleotides: TGCAGTGCGGTATTACAGGGCAGGCCGCGTGAGCAGTACTTC. This codes for CSAVLQGRPREQYF.

V is TRBV12-3 or TRBV12-4 and J is TRBJ1-5, with TRBD1 identical over 11 bases. Germline trimming cut 6 bases from V and 7 bases from J; bases unmatched to any gene: 17. There are 18 residues in the CDR3. CDR3 residues: CASSFSLRDRGSGQPQHF. The CDR3 DNA is TGTGCCAGCAGCTTCTCACTCCGGGACAGGGGGTCGGGACAGCCCCAGCATTTT.